Each of the 32 T cell receptor beta chains below was sequenced from the same sample in a study of shared clonotypes between healthy human individuals. The protocol was immunoSEQ multiplex PCR, while the TCRdb copy is restricted to in-frame clones and leaves out a portion. The sample includes millions of clones, 95% of them seen just once. The sequenced material came from naive CD4+ T cells sorted from blood. Subset given: CD45RA+ positively selected. The receptors here all came from a man younger than 35 in good health.

This rearrangement joins TRBV20-1 to TRBJ1-2; weak D call: TRBD1 (6 bases). Germline CDR1 reads DFQATT; CDR2 reads SNEGSKA (reference sequence). CDR3 length: 11 amino acids. Trimming removed 4 bases at V and 7 bases at J, with 10 bases between. This CDR3 reads CSATTGPGYTF. The CDR3 DNA is TGCAGTGCTACAACAGGGCCTGGCTACACCTTC.

The rearrangement uses TRBV10-2 and TRBJ1-6, with 8 bases identical to TRBD1. V dropped 2 bases and J dropped 11; count of bases not matched to a gene: 5. Germline values: CDR1 WSHSY, CDR2 SAAADI. The CDR3 length is 14 residues. The CDR3 DNA follows: TGCGCCAGCAGTGAGCCGACAGGGGTCCCACCCCTCCACTTT. Its protein product is CASSEPTGVPPLHF.

This sequence joins TRBV27 and TRBJ2-1; D might be TRBD2 (5 bases). The CDR3 contains 15 residues. Trimming left V 8 bases short and J 0 bases short, with 14 bases between. The germline V gene has CDR1 MNHEY and CDR2 SMNVEV (reference sequence). CDR3 region: CASGRGSVSYNEQFF. For the CDR3, the DNA is TGTGCCAGCGGTAGAGGGAGCGTCTCCTACAATGAGCAGTTCTTC.

About this clone itself: The CDR3 carries no conserved terminal phenylalanine or tryptophan, so it likely arises from a read error. The DNA is left out, because the CDR3 cannot be placed on it with certainty; the CDR3 is given as TCRdb lists it. This sequence joins TRBV6-1 and TRBJ1-1; the table's D call, TRBD1, was not checked against the DNA. The CDR3 numbers 10 amino acids, ends counted. Germline assignment: CDR1 MNHNS and CDR2 SASEGT. CDR3 amino acids: CASSEFQGSE.

About this clone: The junction shows a germline mismatch at one end, possibly a read error. The J gene is TRBJ2-1, the V gene TRBV7-7, with 10 bases lining up with TRBD2. The V gene's germline CDR1 is SSHAT and CDR2 FNYEAQ (reference sequence). The CDR3 consists of 15 residues. Here the CDR3 reads CASSQGLAPYNEQFF. CDR3 DNA: TGTGCTAGCAGCCAGGGACTAGCGCCCTACAATGAGCAGTTCTTC.

The chain combines TRBV19 with TRBJ2-7; TRBD2 agrees at 7 bases. The germline gives CDR1 LNHDA, CDR2 SQIVND (reference sequence). V trimming: 2 bases; J trimming: 2 bases; junction bases outside the gene matches: 6. CDR3 length: 15 amino acids. CDR3 region: CASSIRAGAPYEQYF. The CDR3 DNA follows: TGTGCCAGTAGTATAAGGGCGGGAGCGCCCTACGAGCAGTACTTC.

This chain links TRBV19 with TRBJ1-2; no clear D. The CDR3 spans 15 residues. Trimming removed 5 bases from V and 4 bases from J, with 17 bases in between. CDR1 and CDR2 from the germline V gene are LNHDA and SQIVND (reference sequence). CDR3 loop: CASSDQGHSGYGYTF. The CDR3 DNA is TGTGCCAGTAGTGATCAAGGTCACTCAGGCTATGGCTACACCTTC. Drawing the rest from reference TRBV19 and TRBJ1-2, the complete variable domain is DGGITQSPKYLFRKEGQNVTLSCEQNLNHDAMYWYRQDPGQGLRLIYYSQIVNDFQKGDIAEGYSVSREKKESFPLTVTSAQKNPTAFYLCASSDQGHSGYGYTFGSGTRLTVV.

The CDR3 sequence: CASSLATGANVLTF. The CDR3 DNA reads TGTGCCAGCAGCTTGGCGACCGGGGCCAACGTCCTGACTTTC. The chain has TRBV7-9 and TRBJ2-6; D remains ambiguous. Germline assignment: CDR1 SEHNR and CDR2 FQNEAQ (reference sequence). V was cut by 3 bases and J by 4 bases, with 7 bases left in between. This CDR3 has 14 amino acids.

V and J are TRBV30 and TRBJ2-5; no clear D gene. This CDR3 has 14 residues. Looked up from germline, CDR1 is GTSNPN and CDR2 is SVGIG (reference sequence). V was shortened by 0 bases and J by 3 bases, with 11 bases between the two germline ends. The DNA for the CDR3 is TGTGCCTGGAGTGTTAGACGGGCAAAAGAGACCCAGTACTTC. Translated: CAWSVRRAKETQYF.

V gene TRBV5-1 combines with J gene TRBJ2-6; D is undetermined. CDR3 length equals 16 residues. The V gene lost 0 bases and the J gene lost 0 bases, with 7 bases spanning the gap. Germline CDR1 SGHRS, CDR2 YFSETQ. The CDR3 sequence is CASSLEASSGANVLTF. For the CDR3, the DNA is TGCGCCAGCAGCTTGGAGGCGAGCTCTGGGGCCAACGTCCTGACTTTC. The full variable domain, in which reference TRBV5-1 and TRBJ2-6 provide the parts outside the CDR3, is KAGVTQTPRYLIKTRGQQVTLSCSPISGHRSVSWYQQTPGQGLQFLFEYFSETQRNKGNFPGRFSGRQFSNSRSEMNVSTLELGDSALYLCASSLEASSGANVLTFGAGSRLTVL.

The table lists this clone with a count of one. The chain employs TRBV5-1 and TRBJ2-3, with no clear D. The CDR3 length is 15 residues. Per germline, CDR1 SGHRS and CDR2 YFSETQ. Between the trimmed V and J ends, which lost 4 bases and 2 bases, there was a span of 14 bases. This CDR3 reads CASSLEFGNTDTQYF. The CDR3 DNA reads as TGCGCCAGCAGCCTGGAGTTTGGAAACACAGATACGCAGTATTTT.

The rearrangement uses TRBV7-2 and TRBJ1-2, with unresolved D. Germline V gives CDR1 SGHTA, CDR2 FQGNSA. The length of the CDR3 is 14 residues. V gave up 6 bases and J gave up 2 bases, with 13 bases separating them. The CDR3 DNA is TGTGCCAGCAGGCCCCCGACTCCAAACTATGGCTACACCTTC. Residues: CASRPPTPNYGYTF.

The rearrangement joins TRBV7-2 to TRBJ2-5, with a possible D match to TRBD2 (6 bases). The CDR3 contains 16 residues. CDR1 SGHTA and CDR2 FQGNSA come from the germline V gene. Trimming cost V 3 bases and J 0 bases, with 14 bases left between them. The CDR3 DNA reads as TGTGCCAGCAGCTTCCGTCTTGGCGGGAACCAAGAGACCCAGTACTTC. Translating it yields CASSFRLGGNQETQYF.

The chain has TRBV11-2 and TRBJ1-4; possibly TRBD1 for D (6 bases). Deletions cut 8 bases from V and 5 bases from J, with 12 bases between. Germline values: CDR1 SGHAT, CDR2 FQNNGV. The CDR3 runs to 13 residues. In DNA form, the CDR3 reads TGTGCCAGCGGGGGGCAAAGGAATGAAAAACTGTTTTTT. Encoded protein: CASGGQRNEKLFF.

The chain carries TRBV2 and TRBJ1-2, with D perhaps TRBD1 (5 bases). Germline V gene data show CDR1 as SNHLY and CDR2 as FYNNEI. The CDR3 has 14 residues. Trimming stripped 3 bases from V and 7 bases from J, with 15 bases between. The DNA of the CDR3 is TGTGCCAGCAGTGACCCCCCGACAGCTAGTGGCTACACCTTC. Its protein is CASSDPPTASGYTF. The whole variable domain, remainder taken from reference TRBV2 and TRBJ1-2, is EPEVTQTPSHQVTQMGQEVILRCVPISNHLYFYWYRQILGQKVEFLVSFYNNEISEKSEIFDDQFSVERPDGSNFTLKIRSTKLEDSAMYFCASSDPPTASGYTFGSGTRLTVV.

The V call is TRBV6-6, the J call TRBJ1-5; no definite D call. Germline values: CDR1 MNHNY, CDR2 SVGAGI (reference sequence). The CDR3 has 13 residues. Trimming removed 10 bases from V and 5 bases from J, with 15 bases in between. This chain's CDR3 is CATTRIVHQPQHF. The DNA of the CDR3 is TGTGCCACCACAAGAATAGTCCATCAGCCCCAGCATTTT.

This CDR3 reads CASRNSNEQYF. The CDR3 coding sequence is TGTGCCAGCAGGAACTCGAACGAGCAGTACTTC. This chain connects TRBV2 to TRBJ2-7; D not certain. The CDR3 sequence is 11 residues long. Trimming shortened V by 6 bases and J by 5 bases, and 8 bases separated the two germline ends. Germline CDR1 reads SNHLY; CDR2 reads FYNNEI.

CDR3 nucleotides: TGTGCCACCGGACAGGATCTCGAAGCTTTCTTT. Translation gives CATGQDLEAFF. The rearrangement links TRBV10-3 to TRBJ1-1; TRBD1 matches at 7 bases. The V gene end was trimmed by 10 bases and the J gene end by 8 bases; junction bases not matched to a gene: 7. Germline CDR1 is ENHRY and CDR2 is SYGVKD. The CDR3 covers 11 residues.

This chain connects TRBV5-1 to TRBJ1-6; possible D gene TRBD1, 5 bases. Germline assignment: CDR1 SGHRS and CDR2 YFSETQ. V dropped 4 bases and J dropped 9 bases, with 11 bases sitting between them. The CDR3 totals 13 residues. CDR3 sequence: CASSDWGGSPLHF. The DNA for the CDR3 is TGCGCCAGCAGCGATTGGGGGGGTTCACCCCTCCACTTT.

This clone was picked up one time. This rearrangement joins TRBV19 to TRBJ1-4, with TRBD1 as a possible D gene (5 bases). CDR1 LNHDA and CDR2 SQIVND come from the germline V gene (reference sequence). The CDR3 contains 13 residues. The germline V and J ends were trimmed by 6 bases and 10 bases, with 15 bases remaining between them. This CDR3 reads CASRDTPRGKLFF. The CDR3 DNA reads TGTGCCAGTAGGGACACCCCACGGGGAAAACTGTTTTTT.

The chain has TRBV28 and TRBJ2-3; tentatively, D is TRBD2 (5 bases). This CDR3 has 14 amino acids. Germline V gene lookup returns CDR1 MDHEN and CDR2 SYDVKM. V lost 1 base, J lost 3 bases, and 8 bases lay in between. The CDR3 is CASSLFGVTDTQYF. CDR3 nucleotides: TGTGCCAGCAGTTTATTCGGGGTTACAGATACGCAGTATTTT. Full variable domain (remainder filled in from reference TRBV28 and TRBJ2-3): DVKVTQSSRYLVKRTGEKVFLECVQDMDHENMFWYRQDPGLGLRLIYFSYDVKMKEKGDIPEGYSVSREKKERFSLILESASTNQTSMYLCASSLFGVTDTQYFGPGTRLTVL.

The CDR3 loop is CASRGTSGSVETQYF. CDR3 bases: TGTGCCAGCAGGGGGACTAGCGGGAGCGTAGAGACCCAGTACTTC. The V gene is TRBV25-1, the J gene TRBJ2-5, with 14 bases identical to TRBD2. V shed 6 bases and J 4 bases; nucleotides not matched to a gene: 4. The germline gives CDR1 MGHDK, CDR2 SYGVNS. This CDR3 region has 15 residues. Looking up the rest from reference TRBV25-1 and TRBJ2-5 gives the full variable domain: EADIYQTPRYLVIGTGKKITLECSQTMGHDKMYWYQQDPGMELHLIHYSYGVNSTEKGDLSSESTVSRIRTEHFPLTLESARPSHTSQYLCASRGTSGSVETQYFGPGTRLLVL.

This sequence joins TRBV7-9 and TRBJ2-7, with D perhaps matching TRBD1 or TRBD2 (5 bases each). This CDR3 has 16 amino acids. Trimming removed 3 bases from V and 3 bases from J, with 18 bases in between. CDR1 is SEHNR, CDR2 FQNEAQ, per germline (reference sequence). The CDR3 DNA reads TGTGCCAGCAGCTTGGGACGGGCGTTAGCAGACTACGAGCAGTACTTC. Its protein is CASSLGRALADYEQYF.

The rearrangement uses TRBV11-2 and TRBJ2-7; no firm D call. There are 13 residues in the CDR3. CDR1 and CDR2 from the germline V gene are SGHAT and FQNNGV. Trimming removed 11 bases at V and 3 bases at J, with 17 bases between. This chain's CDR3 is CASGESEIYEQYF. CDR3 nucleotides: TGTGCCTCGGGTGAGAGCGAGATCTACGAGCAGTACTTC.

V and J are TRBV5-1 and TRBJ2-5, with D unclear. The CDR3 loop spans 14 amino acids. V was clipped by 6 bases and J by 7 bases, with 19 bases between them. CDR1 is SGHRS and CDR2 is YFSETQ in the germline V gene. CDR3: CASIGLTGVGTQYF. In DNA form, the CDR3 reads TGCGCCAGCATCGGTCTGACGGGTGTCGGGACCCAGTACTTC. The complete variable domain, with remaining parts taken from reference TRBV5-1 and TRBJ2-5, reads KAGVTQTPRYLIKTRGQQVTLSCSPISGHRSVSWYQQTPGQGLQFLFEYFSETQRNKGNFPGRFSGRQFSNSRSEMNVSTLELGDSALYLCASIGLTGVGTQYFGPGTRLLVL.

The chain combines TRBV30 with TRBJ1-2; D may be TRBD1 (6 bases). V dropped 3 bases and J dropped 4 bases, with 12 bases sitting between them. Germline assignment: CDR1 GTSNPN and CDR2 SVGIG (reference sequence). CDR3 size: 13 residues. CDR3: CAWRPGEVYGYTF. In DNA, the CDR3 is TGTGCCTGGAGGCCAGGGGAGGTCTATGGCTACACCTTC.

V is TRBV6-6 and J is TRBJ2-1; TRBD2 aligns across 11 bases. V was pared by 1 base and J by 5 bases, with 4 bases of the junction left unmatched. This CDR3 has 16 residues. CDR1 MNHNY and CDR2 SVGAGI come from the germline V gene (reference sequence). The CDR3 is CASSYYGTSGNNEQFF. The CDR3 DNA sequence: TGTGCCAGCAGTTACTACGGGACTAGCGGCAACAATGAGCAGTTCTTC.

The chain recombines TRBV28 with TRBJ1-5; a weak D match, TRBD1 (5 bases). Germline values: CDR1 MDHEN, CDR2 SYDVKM. With 2 bases removed from V and 4 bases from J, the gap between germline ends came to 15 bases. The CDR3 is made up of 16 amino acids. The CDR3 region has the DNA TGTGCCAGCAGTTTAAATCCGGGGGTAGGGAATCAGCCCCAGCATTTT. Translating gives CASSLNPGVGNQPQHF.

In nucleotides, the CDR3 is TGTGCCAGCCCAGCTGACGGTCTAGGCACAGATACGCAGTATTTT. It codes for CASPADGLGTDTQYF. The J gene is TRBJ2-3, the V gene TRBV6-1; no clear D gene. The CDR3 covers 15 residues. Trimming left V 8 bases short and J 1 base short, with 16 bases between. Germline CDR1 is MNHNS and CDR2 is SASEGT.

J is TRBJ2-2 and V is TRBV18; TRBD2 agrees at 8 bases. The J segment lost 4 bases and the V segment lost 1 base, leaving 5 bases of the junction unmatched. Germline V CDR1 and CDR2: KGHSH, LQKENI. The length of the CDR3 is 16 residues. CDR3 bases: TGTGCCAGCTCACCACTGAGCGGGAGTGCCACCGGGGAGCTGTTTTTT. As protein: CASSPLSGSATGELFF.

V and J are TRBV7-8 and TRBJ1-1; D is unresolved. This CDR3 contains 14 residues. Germline values: CDR1 SGHVS, CDR2 FQNEAQ. The V end lost 1 base, the J end lost 3 bases, and 9 bases lay between the germline ends. As DNA, the CDR3 is TGTGCCAGCAGCTTAGAAGGTCAGGACACTGAAGCTTTCTTT. It codes for CASSLEGQDTEAFF.

The chain couples TRBV2 to TRBJ2-4; 7 nucleotides align to TRBD2. The V segment lost 5 bases and the J segment 0 bases; nucleotides outside the gene matches: 10. The CDR3 has 17 amino acids. CDR1 and CDR2 (germline): SNHLY, FYNNEI. The CDR3 loop reads CASSPSGVILAKNIQYF. The CDR3, as DNA: TGTGCCAGCAGTCCCAGCGGGGTTATCCTAGCCAAAAACATTCAGTACTTC. The complete variable domain, with remaining parts taken from reference TRBV2 and TRBJ2-4, reads EPEVTQTPSHQVTQMGQEVILRCVPISNHLYFYWYRQILGQKVEFLVSFYNNEISEKSEIFDDQFSVERPDGSNFTLKIRSTKLEDSAMYFCASSPSGVILAKNIQYFGAGTRLSVL.